What follows are 16 T cell receptor beta chains derived from one specimen sequenced in a study of OX40 agonist ivuxolimab in advanced cancers. Library creation used the immunoSEQ multiplex PCR assay. In its TCRdb copy, this immuneACCESS table keeps in-frame sequences only and misses some clones. Where compared with another copy, unresolved V genes explain less than half of these, and the others have no known cause. This sample has roughly 86,000 clones in its table, and about 90% of those were observed once. Jointly, the top ten make up 0.4% to 0.55% of the sample. The material was CD4+ or CD8+ T cells sorted from blood, obtained in a trial of the OX40 agonist ivuxolimab. Every receptor here comes from an adult with an advanced solid tumor such as melanoma, head and neck, liver or kidney cancer.

The gene calls are TRBV4-2 and TRBJ2-5, with 7 bases that match TRBD1. CDR1 is LGHNA and CDR2 is YNFKEQ in the germline V gene. V was clipped by 3 bases and J by 2 bases; unmatched bases: 9. The CDR3 is 16 residues long. CDR3 sequence: CASSHRNRGGQETQYF. The CDR3 DNA sequence: TGTGCCAGCAGCCACCGAAACAGGGGTGGGCAAGAGACCCAGTACTTC.

The rearrangement links TRBV19 to TRBJ2-3; D unresolved. In germline, CDR1 is LNHDA, CDR2 SQIVND (reference sequence). V dropped 2 bases and J dropped 4 bases, with 13 bases sitting between them. The CDR3 loop spans 15 amino acids. CDR3 region: CASSITFERADTQYF. In DNA, the CDR3 is TGTGCCAGTAGTATAACCTTCGAACGGGCAGATACGCAGTATTTT.

The chain uses TRBV7-2 and TRBJ2-2; the D gene is possibly TRBD2 (7 bases). This CDR3 spans 14 amino acids. Germline values: CDR1 SGHTA, CDR2 FQGNSA. V lost 7 bases, J lost 3 bases, and 12 bases lay in between. CDR3 in DNA: TGTGCCAGCATGAAAGGGGGGGACACCGGGGAGCTGTTTTTT. This sequence encodes CASMKGGDTGELFF.

The chain links TRBV28 to TRBJ2-7, with D perhaps given as TRBD1 or TRBD2 (5 bases each). V lost 7 bases to trimming and J lost 1 base, with 20 bases between them. Germline assignment: CDR1 MDHEN and CDR2 SYDVKM. The CDR3 runs to 16 residues. CDR3 nucleotide sequence: TGTGCCAGCATCATTAGAGAGGGAAGGGGTTCCTACGAGCAGTACTTC. Translating gives CASIIREGRGSYEQYF.

The chain employs TRBV27 and TRBJ1-2, with 10 positions matching TRBD1. CDR3 length: 13 residues. The germline V gene has CDR1 MNHEY and CDR2 SMNVEV (reference sequence). With 3 bases clipped from V and 5 bases from J, the junction kept 0 bases outside the gene matches. The CDR3 DNA sequence: TGTGCCAGCAGTTTGGACAGGGGGTATGGCTACACCTTC. Translated, it gives CASSLDRGYGYTF.

The genes are TRBV29-1 and TRBJ2-7; 7 nucleotides align to TRBD1. V shed 8 bases, J shed 5 bases, and the junction held 9 bases outside the gene matches. The CDR3 covers 12 residues. The germline gives CDR1 SQVTM, CDR2 ANQGSEA. CDR3 sequence: CSPQGIRNEQYF. The CDR3 DNA sequence: TGCAGCCCACAGGGGATCCGGAACGAGCAGTACTTC.

The chain carries TRBV28 and TRBJ1-1; possible D gene TRBD1, 5 bases. V was pared by 2 bases and J by 4 bases, with 11 bases between. CDR1 and CDR2 (germline): MDHEN, SYDVKM. The CDR3 length is 14 residues. The CDR3: CASSLRGGPTEAFF. The CDR3 DNA reads as TGTGCCAGCAGTTTACGTGGGGGTCCCACTGAAGCTTTCTTT.

The rearrangement uses TRBV6-5 and TRBJ2-2, with D hard to call. The CDR3 extends over 14 amino acids. CDR1 is MNHEY, CDR2 SVGAGI, per germline. V was trimmed by 6 bases and J by 2 bases, leaving 10 bases between them. As DNA, the CDR3 is TGTGCCAGCAGACGACCGAAAAACACCGGGGAGCTGTTTTTT. Its protein is CASRRPKNTGELFF.

V usage is TRBV11-2 and J usage is TRBJ2-2; D ambiguous. From germline, CDR1 is SGHAT and CDR2 FQNNGV. V lost 5 bases to trimming and J lost 4 bases, with 8 bases between them. The CDR3 runs 13 residues. The CDR3, as DNA: TGTGCCAGCAGCATGGACCTCACCGGGGAGCTGTTTTTT. Translated: CASSMDLTGELFF.

V is TRBV5-1 and J is TRBJ2-7, with a possible D match to TRBD2 (6 bases). Trimming removed 5 bases at V and 1 base at J, with 16 bases between. CDR1 and CDR2 (germline): SGHRS, YFSETQ. The CDR3 contains 15 residues. The CDR3 DNA sequence: TGCGCCAGCAGACGCCCGATCGCGGGATCCTACGAGCAGTACTTC. This gives the protein CASRRPIAGSYEQYF. The full variable domain, its missing parts supplied by reference TRBV5-1 and TRBJ2-7, is KAGVTQTPRYLIKTRGQQVTLSCSPISGHRSVSWYQQTPGQGLQFLFEYFSETQRNKGNFPGRFSGRQFSNSRSEMNVSTLELGDSALYLCASRRPIAGSYEQYFGPGTRLTVT.

This chain connects TRBV5-1 to TRBJ2-2, with D possibly being TRBD2 (5 bases). CDR3 length equals 16 residues. The V end lost 1 base, the J end lost 1 base, and 11 bases lay between the germline ends. Germline CDR1 is SGHRS and CDR2 is YFSETQ. The CDR3 coding sequence is TGCGCCAGCAGCTTGAGGTTAGCGCGGAACACCGGGGAGCTGTTTTTT. Protein: CASSLRLARNTGELFF.

The gene calls are TRBV23-1 and TRBJ1-5; D is uncertain. TRBV23-1 is annotated as an ORF whose role is uncertain. The CDR3 has 16 amino acids. V was shortened by 3 bases and J by 3 bases, with 15 bases between the two germline ends. CDR3 residues: CASSHPPSGNNQPQHF. The CDR3 bases are TGCGCCAGCAGTCACCCCCCATCGGGTAACAATCAGCCCCAGCATTTT.

The chain employs TRBV5-1 and TRBJ2-7, with D possibly being TRBD1 (6 bases). The V end lost 0 bases, the J end lost 2 bases, and 15 bases lay between the germline ends. This CDR3 is 16 amino acids long. Germline loops: CDR1 SGHRS, CDR2 YFSETQ. The CDR3 coding sequence is TGCGCCAGCAGCTTGGGAGCGACAGGTAGTACCTACGAGCAGTACTTC. Residues: CASSLGATGSTYEQYF.

V gene TRBV7-9 combines with J gene TRBJ2-2, with TRBD1 matching 7 bases. This CDR3 is built from 15 residues. Germline assignment: CDR1 SEHNR and CDR2 FQNEAQ (reference sequence). The junction had 8 bases not matched to a gene; V was cut back by 4 bases and J by 6 bases. The CDR3 nucleotides read TGTGCCAGCAGCTCCCTACAGGGGACCGCCGGGGAGCTGTTTTTT. Translation: CASSSLQGTAGELFF.

The J gene is TRBJ1-4, the V gene TRBV7-9; no firm D call. Germline CDR1 reads SEHNR; CDR2 reads FQNEAQ (reference sequence). There are 14 residues in the CDR3. Trimming shortened V by 5 bases and J by 4 bases, and 11 bases separated the two germline ends. The CDR3 loop is CASSHPGFNEKLFF. The CDR3 DNA follows: TGTGCCAGCAGCCACCCAGGATTTAATGAAAAACTGTTTTTT.

The chain employs TRBV11-2 and TRBJ2-5, with D perhaps matching TRBD2 (5 bases). CDR1 and CDR2 (germline): SGHAT, FQNNGV. V lost 0 bases and J 5 bases, leaving 7 bases between the germline ends. The CDR3 loop spans 13 amino acids. CDR3 protein: CASSLDRGETQYF. The CDR3 coding sequence is TGTGCCAGCAGCTTAGATCGCGGGGAGACCCAGTACTTC.